The 5 T cell receptor beta chains in this list originate from one sample, sequenced in a study of T cell responses to AZD1222 COVID-19 vaccine. TCRdb's copy holds only in-frame clones and misses some; the assay was immunoSEQ multiplex PCR. The repertoire holds approximately 140,000 clones, about nine tenths seen once, with about 3.5% in the top ten. Sequences were derived from peripheral blood, sampled on day 0 of AZD1222 vaccination. These receptors were collected from an adult in good health.

The chain recombines TRBV6-2 or TRBV6-3 with TRBJ1-1, with unresolved D. The ends were cut back, 6 bases at V and 0 bases at J, with 8 bases in the middle. This CDR3 is 13 amino acids long. The germline gives CDR1 MNHEY, CDR2 SVGEGT. The CDR3 sequence is CASSLGLNTEAFF. Here the CDR3 DNA reads TGTGCCAGCAGCTTGGGGTTGAACACTGAAGCTTTCTTT.

This chain joins TRBV2 and TRBJ2-3; 14 bases fit TRBD2. V trimming: 6 bases; J trimming: 3 bases; junction bases outside the gene matches: 8. Germline CDR1 is SNHLY and CDR2 is FYNNEI. The CDR3 sequence is 17 residues long. CDR3 sequence (DNA): TGTGCCAGCAGCCAAACTGGGACTAGCGGGGGAACAGATACGCAGTATTTT. Translating gives CASSQTGTSGGTDTQYF.

The CDR3 bases are TGTGCCAGCAGTGAATGGGGTGGAGGGACAGGGAGGCAAGAGACCCAGTACTTC. This gives the protein CASSEWGGGTGRQETQYF. The J gene is TRBJ2-5, the V gene TRBV6-1, with 9 bases lining up with TRBD1. The J segment lost 2 bases and the V segment lost 2 bases, leaving 12 bases of the junction unmatched. The CDR3 sequence is 18 residues long. Germline CDR1 is MNHNS and CDR2 is SASEGT.

This rearrangement joins TRBV5-1 to TRBJ1-4; D uncertain. There are 14 residues in the CDR3. Trimming left V 6 bases short and J 1 base short, with 10 bases between. Germline V lookup: CDR1 SGHRS, CDR2 YFSETQ. CDR3 sequence reads: CASTFTGTNEKLFF. CDR3 DNA sequence: TGCGCCAGCACATTTACGGGAACTAATGAAAAACTGTTTTTT.

This clone was detected once. V gene TRBV21-1 combines with J gene TRBJ2-4; TRBD2 reflects the table's D call only, with no check against the DNA. TRBV21-1 is tagged as a pseudogene. This CDR3 contains 19 residues. DNA of the CDR3: TGTGCCAGCAGCAAAGAAGAGGCGGGACCCAGACTAGCCAAAAACATTCAGTACTTC. Translation gives CASSKEEAGPRLAKNIQYF.